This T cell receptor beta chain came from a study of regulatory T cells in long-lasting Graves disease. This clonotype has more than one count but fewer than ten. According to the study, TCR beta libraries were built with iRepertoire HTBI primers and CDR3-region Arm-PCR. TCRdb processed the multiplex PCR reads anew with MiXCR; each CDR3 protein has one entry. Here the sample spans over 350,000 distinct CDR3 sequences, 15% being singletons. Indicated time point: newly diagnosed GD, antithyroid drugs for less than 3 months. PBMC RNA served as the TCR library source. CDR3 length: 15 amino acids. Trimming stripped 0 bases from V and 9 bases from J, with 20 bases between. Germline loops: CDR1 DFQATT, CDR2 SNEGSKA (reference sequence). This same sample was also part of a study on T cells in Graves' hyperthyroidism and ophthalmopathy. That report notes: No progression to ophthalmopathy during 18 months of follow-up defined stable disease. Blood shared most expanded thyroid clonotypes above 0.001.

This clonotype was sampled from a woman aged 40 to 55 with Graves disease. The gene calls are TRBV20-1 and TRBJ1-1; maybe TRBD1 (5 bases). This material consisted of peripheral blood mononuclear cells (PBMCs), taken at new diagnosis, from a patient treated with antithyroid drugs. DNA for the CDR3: TGCAGTGCTAGAGATCGGATCGAGGTCCTGGACAAAGCTTTCTTT. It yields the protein CSARDRIEVLDKAFF.